The 29 T cell receptor beta chains presented below share a single source sample, sequenced in a study of T cells after yellow fever vaccination. TCRdb independently ran MiXCR on the 5' RACE reads; one entry per CDR3 protein. Among about 350,000 distinct CDR3 sequences, about 8.3% were seen once, and the ten largest hold 15% to 20%. Source: PBMCs, taken about 49 days after the first yellow fever vaccination. These receptors all come from a man aged 18 to 29 who received the YFV17D yellow fever vaccine.

The chain recombines TRBV7-9 with TRBJ2-1; D unresolved. Germline V CDR1 and CDR2: SEHNR, FQNEAQ (reference sequence). CDR3 size: 13 residues. The V gene lost 8 bases and the J gene lost 0 bases, with 8 bases spanning the gap. The CDR3 sequence: CASRFSSYNEQFF. The CDR3 DNA sequence: TGTGCCAGCCGTTTTAGCTCCTACAATGAGCAGTTCTTC.

This clonotype was detected ten times or more. The chain carries TRBV5-1 and TRBJ2-1; 9 nucleotides line up with TRBD1. Looked up from germline, CDR1 is SGHRS and CDR2 is YFSETQ. The CDR3 contains 12 residues. The V segment lost 4 bases and the J segment 13 bases; nucleotides outside the gene matches: 6. The CDR3 here is CASSTEQGAQFF. The CDR3 DNA reads TGCGCCAGCAGCACGGAACAGGGGGCCCAGTTCTTC. Full variable domain (outside the CDR3, taken from reference TRBV5-1 and TRBJ2-1): KAGVTQTPRYLIKTRGQQVTLSCSPISGHRSVSWYQQTPGQGLQFLFEYFSETQRNKGNFPGRFSGRQFSNSRSEMNVSTLELGDSALYLCASSTEQGAQFFGPGTRLTVL.

Only a few counts were recorded for this clonotype. The chain combines TRBV7-9 with TRBJ2-1; no firm D call. Trimming shortened V by 1 base and J by 5 bases, and 9 bases separated the two germline ends. Germline values: CDR1 SEHNR, CDR2 FQNEAQ (reference sequence). The length of the CDR3 is 14 residues. The CDR3 DNA reads as TGTGCCAGCAGCTTAGTTGGGGTACACAATGAGCAGTTCTTC. Amino acids: CASSLVGVHNEQFF. Full variable domain (remainder filled in from reference TRBV7-9 and TRBJ2-1): DTGVSQNPRHKITKRGQNVTFRCDPISEHNRLYWYRQTLGQGPEFLTYFQNEAQLEKSRLLSDRFSAERPKGSFSTLEIQRTEQGDSAMYLCASSLVGVHNEQFFGPGTRLTVL.

The genes are TRBV10-3 and TRBJ1-4, with 9 bases that match TRBD1. V shed 8 bases and J 8 bases; nucleotides not matched to a gene: 6. There are 13 residues in the CDR3. CDR1 and CDR2 (germline): ENHRY, SYGVKD. The CDR3 nucleotides read TGTGCCATCGGGACAGGGTCCGTGGAAAAACTGTTTTTT. This codes for CAIGTGSVEKLFF.

The chain employs TRBV20-1 and TRBJ2-1; 9 nucleotides agree with TRBD1. The CDR3 loop spans 17 amino acids. CDR1 and CDR2 (germline): DFQATT, SNEGSKA (reference sequence). V was pared by 0 bases and J by 0 bases, with 6 bases of the junction left unmatched. CDR3 in DNA: TGCAGTGCTAGAGATCCAAGGACAGGGGACTCCTACAATGAGCAGTTCTTC. Translation gives CSARDPRTGDSYNEQFF.

This clonotype was observed a few times. V usage is TRBV11-2 and J usage is TRBJ2-7; no clear D gene. The V end was cut by 8 bases, the J end by 1 base, with 12 bases between. The CDR3 is 13 residues long. Looked up from germline, CDR1 is SGHAT and CDR2 is FQNNGV. CDR3 in DNA: TGTGCCAGCGGACGTAGTCAATCCTACGAGCAGTACTTC. Amino acids: CASGRSQSYEQYF.

This chain connects TRBV12-3 or TRBV12-4 to TRBJ2-7; D is ambiguous. The CDR3 totals 14 residues. Trimming pared 2 bases from V and 1 base from J, leaving 9 bases between. The CDR3 spells CASSLQDPSYEQYF. CDR3 coding DNA: TGTGCCAGCAGTTTACAGGATCCATCCTACGAGCAGTACTTC.

This clonotype was counted only a few times. The rearrangement uses TRBV6-2 or TRBV6-3 and TRBJ2-1, with TRBD1 matching over 9 bases. Germline trimming cut 4 bases from V and 0 bases from J; bases unmatched to any gene: 1. Germline assignment: CDR1 MNHEY and CDR2 SVGEGT. This CDR3 region has 15 residues. CDR3 residues: CASSWGQGSYNEQFF. The CDR3 bases are TGTGCCAGCAGTTGGGGACAGGGCTCCTACAATGAGCAGTTCTTC.

The chain has TRBV19 and TRBJ1-1; D gene uncertain. With 6 bases removed from V and 6 bases from J, the gap between germline ends came to 17 bases. The CDR3 runs 14 residues. Germline values: CDR1 LNHDA, CDR2 SQIVND (reference sequence). The CDR3 coding sequence is TGTGCCAGTAGACACATAACGGATGCCGCTGAAGCTTTCTTT. Its protein is CASRHITDAAEAFF.

A few counts support this clonotype. V usage is TRBV7-2 and J usage is TRBJ2-7; TRBD2 matches 10 bases. Germline assignment: CDR1 SGHTA and CDR2 FQGNSA. The J segment lost 3 bases and the V segment lost 1 base, leaving 3 bases of the junction unmatched. The CDR3 is 15 residues long. The CDR3 sequence: CASSLVAGGLYEQYF. The CDR3 nucleotides read TGTGCCAGCAGCTTAGTAGCGGGGGGCCTCTACGAGCAGTACTTC. Full variable domain (outside the CDR3, taken from reference TRBV7-2 and TRBJ2-7): GAGVSQSPSNKVTEKGKDVELRCDPISGHTALYWYRQSLGQGLEFLIYFQGNSAPDKSGLPSDRFSAERTGGSVSTLTIQRTQQEDSAVYLCASSLVAGGLYEQYFGPGTRLTVT.

The V and J genes are TRBV7-8 and TRBJ2-7; perhaps TRBD1 as D (6 bases). This CDR3 contains 15 residues. CDR1 is SGHVS and CDR2 is FQNEAQ in the germline V gene. The ends were cut back, 1 base at V and 1 base at J, with 11 bases in the middle. The CDR3 DNA sequence: TGTGCCAGCAGCTTAGTACAGGGTCCGTCCTACGAGCAGTACGTC. It yields the protein CASSLVQGPSYEQYV.

This clonotype appeared a few times. V gene TRBV12-3 or TRBV12-4 combines with J gene TRBJ2-4, with 8 bases fitting TRBD2. This CDR3 contains 14 residues. The junction had 4 bases not matched to a gene; V was cut back by 2 bases and J by 7 bases. CDR3: CASSLSGGWNIQYF. The CDR3 bases are TGTGCCAGCAGTTTATCGGGGGGGTGGAACATTCAGTACTTC.

Ten or more counts support this clonotype. The chain employs TRBV12-3 or TRBV12-4 and TRBJ1-2, with D unresolved. There are 13 residues in the CDR3. V lost 1 base, J lost 0 bases, and 3 bases lay in between. The CDR3 is CASSLGPNYGYTF. DNA for the CDR3: TGTGCCAGCAGTTTAGGCCCTAACTATGGCTACACCTTC.

In its sample, this clonotype was seen many times. This chain connects TRBV5-1 to TRBJ2-5; no reliable D call. The CDR3 runs to 14 residues. CDR1 and CDR2 from the germline V gene are SGHRS and YFSETQ. The V end lost 1 base, the J end lost 5 bases, and 12 bases lay between the germline ends. The CDR3 sequence is CASSLNSFGETQYF. DNA for the CDR3: TGCGCCAGCAGCTTGAATAGCTTCGGGGAGACCCAGTACTTC.

The table lists this clonotype with a few counts. The rearrangement uses TRBV6-2 or TRBV6-3 and TRBJ1-5; TRBD1 might be the D (5 bases). This CDR3 is 15 amino acids long. Trimming stripped 2 bases from V and 5 bases from J, with 13 bases between. The germline CDR1 and CDR2 sequences are MNHEY and SVGEGT. The CDR3 DNA is TGTGCCAGCAGTTACCAAGACAGACCTTATCAGCCCCAGCATTTT. Translated, it gives CASSYQDRPYQPQHF.

The chain employs TRBV3-1 and TRBJ2-3, with TRBD1 as a possible D gene (5 bases). The germline gives CDR1 LGHDT, CDR2 YNNKEL (reference sequence). This CDR3 is built from 16 residues. The V and J ends lost 3 bases and 4 bases respectively, with 17 bases between them. CDR3 loop: CASSQSIGREADTQYF. The DNA for the CDR3 is TGTGCCAGCAGCCAGTCCATCGGCAGGGAAGCAGATACGCAGTATTTT.

The chain couples TRBV5-4 to TRBJ2-2, with 7 bases that match TRBD1. The germline gives CDR1 SGHNT, CDR2 YYREEE (reference sequence). This CDR3 has 14 amino acids. Trimming at V came to 3 bases and at J to 3 bases, leaving 2 bases not matched to a gene. Here the CDR3 reads CASSYGTDTGELFF. CDR3 coding DNA: TGTGCCAGCAGCTACGGGACAGACACCGGGGAGCTGTTTTTT.

The genes are TRBV7-9 and TRBJ2-1; 15 bases match TRBD2. The CDR3 runs 17 residues. The V gene's germline CDR1 is SEHNR and CDR2 FQNEAQ (reference sequence). V shed 1 base, J shed 7 bases, and the junction held 5 bases outside the gene matches. The CDR3 DNA follows: TGTGCCAGCAGCTTAGTTACCGGGACTAGCGGGGGGAATGAGCAGTTCTTC. Translation: CASSLVTGTSGGNEQFF.

The chain links TRBV20-1 to TRBJ2-1, with 7 bases identical to TRBD1. The CDR3 spans 14 residues. The trim removed 5 bases at V and 0 bases at J, leaving 4 bases unmatched. CDR1 DFQATT and CDR2 SNEGSKA come from the germline V gene (reference sequence). The CDR3: CSASGDSSYNEQFF. DNA of the CDR3: TGCAGTGCTTCAGGGGACAGCTCCTACAATGAGCAGTTCTTC.

This clonotype was found a few times. The genes are TRBV7-3 and TRBJ1-4, with D maybe TRBD1 (5 bases). Germline assignment: CDR1 SGHTA and CDR2 FQGTGA. The CDR3 loop spans 15 amino acids. The V gene lost 8 bases and the J gene lost 5 bases, with 18 bases spanning the gap. The CDR3: CASRLRAGENEKLFF. The CDR3 nucleotides read TGTGCCAGCCGACTCAGGGCAGGAGAAAATGAAAAACTGTTTTTT. The whole variable domain, filled in from reference TRBV7-3 and TRBJ1-4, reads GAGVSQTPSNKVTEKGKYVELRCDPISGHTALYWYRQSLGQGPEFLIYFQGTGAADDSGLPNDRFFAVRPEGSVSTLKIQRTERGDSAVYLCASRLRAGENEKLFFGSGTQLSVL.

This chain links TRBV23-1 with TRBJ2-7, with D unclear. TRBV23-1 is known as an ORF, though its function is uncertain. V was pared by 3 bases and J by 5 bases, with 5 bases between. The CDR3 totals 11 residues. CDR3 sequence (DNA): TGCGCCAGCAGTCAGCGAAACGAGCAGTACGTC. Translation gives CASSQRNEQYV.

V and J are TRBV6-2 or TRBV6-3 and TRBJ2-2; the D gene could be TRBD1 or TRBD2 (5 bases each). V lost 2 bases and J 1 base, leaving 14 bases between the germline ends. Germline loops: CDR1 MNHEY, CDR2 SVGEGT. The CDR3 sequence is 17 residues long. The CDR3 region is CASSYGGPGWNTGELFF. DNA of the CDR3: TGTGCCAGCAGTTACGGCGGGCCAGGGTGGAACACCGGGGAGCTGTTTTTT.

This clonotype was counted between two and nine times. The gene calls are TRBV30 and TRBJ2-3; D is unclear. The V gene lost 5 bases and the J gene lost 0 bases, with 12 bases spanning the gap. Germline CDR1 is GTSNPN and CDR2 is SVGIG (reference sequence). This CDR3 is built from 14 residues. The DNA of the CDR3 is TGTGCCTGGGGGGTTGGCGGTAGCACAGATACGCAGTATTTT. Encoded protein: CAWGVGGSTDTQYF. The variable domain in full, completed from reference TRBV30 and TRBJ2-3, reads SQTIHQWPATLVQPVGSPLSLECTVEGTSNPNLYWYRQAAGRGLQLLFYSVGIGQISSEVPQNLSASRPQDRQFILSSKKLLLSDSGFYLCAWGVGGSTDTQYFGPGTRLTVL.

This clonotype was observed a few times. The chain recombines TRBV10-2 with TRBJ2-2; TRBD2 matches 7 bases. The CDR3 is 14 residues long. The V gene end was trimmed by 6 bases and the J gene end by 7 bases; junction bases not matched to a gene: 8. Germline-derived CDR1 and CDR2 are WSHSY and SAAADI. CDR3 in DNA: TGCGCCAGCAGCCATCGGGACTATAACGGGGAGCTGTTTTTT. Translated: CASSHRDYNGELFF.

The CDR3 is CASSPGTLNNEQFF. The CDR3 DNA follows: TGTGCCAGCAGCCCAGGGACTCTCAACAATGAGCAGTTCTTC. The chain couples TRBV5-6 to TRBJ2-1; D may be TRBD2 (6 bases). V was cut by 4 bases and J by 5 bases, with 13 bases left in between. Germline lookup yields CDR1 SGHDT and CDR2 YYEEEE. The CDR3 runs 14 residues.

The chain has TRBV5-1 and TRBJ2-5; 7 bases are shared with TRBD2. In germline, CDR1 is SGHRS, CDR2 YFSETQ. CDR3 length: 15 amino acids. Losses at the gene ends were 0 bases for V and 7 bases for J; bases not matched to a gene: 9. The CDR3 sequence: CASSLGSGGLGTQYF. The CDR3 DNA reads TGCGCCAGCAGCTTGGGGTCGGGAGGCCTCGGGACCCAGTACTTC.

This clonotype has more than one count but fewer than ten. The V call is TRBV7-9, the J call TRBJ1-6; 7 bases agree with TRBD1. Germline CDR1 and CDR2: SEHNR and FQNEAQ (reference sequence). V shed 5 bases and J 11 bases; nucleotides not matched to a gene: 6. The CDR3 has 13 amino acids. The CDR3 spells CASSNGTVAPLHF. The CDR3 DNA is TGTGCCAGCAGCAACGGGACAGTCGCACCCCTCCACTTT.

This clonotype has just a few counts. The rearrangement uses TRBV7-2 and TRBJ2-7; D remains unclear. This CDR3 region has 13 residues. Germline-derived CDR1 and CDR2 are SGHTA and FQGNSA. The germline V and J ends were trimmed by 0 bases and 6 bases, with 9 bases remaining between them. CDR3 DNA sequence: TGTGCCAGCAGCTTAGCGCAGAAACCCGAGCAGTACGTC. It translates to CASSLAQKPEQYV.

This clonotype turned up a few times. The chain combines TRBV9 with TRBJ2-2; D is undetermined. The germline gives CDR1 SGDLS, CDR2 YYNGEE. With 3 bases removed from V and 4 bases from J, the gap between germline ends came to 10 bases. The CDR3 sequence is 14 residues long. As DNA, the CDR3 is TGTGCCAGCAGCGCAGACTTGAGCACCGGGGAGCTGTTTTTT. Its translation: CASSADLSTGELFF.